This TCR beta chain is drawn from a study of radiotherapy plus CTLA-4 blockade in lung cancer. Produced via immunoSEQ multiplex PCR; TCRdb's table is partial and in-frame only. The sample carries 81,000 or so clones, around 84% recorded once. The CDR3 covers 16 residues. Looked up from germline, CDR1 is KGHSH and CDR2 is LQKENI. The V end lost 6 bases, the J end lost 0 bases, and 16 bases lay between the germline ends. Focal radiation and CTLA-4 blockade (ipilimumab) were tested in chemo-refractory metastatic non-small-cell lung cancer patients. This specimen was peripheral blood, taken from a patient treated with radiotherapy plus ipilimumab. The clonotype comes from a human donor with non-small cell lung cancer who had stable disease on radiotherapy plus ipilimumab. The rearrangement links TRBV18 to TRBJ2-3, with D possibly TRBD1 on 6 matching bases. This CDR3 is CASSHQGGTSTDTQYF. CDR3 sequence (DNA): TGTGCCAGCTCCCACCAAGGGGGTACTAGCACAGATACGCAGTATTTT.